These 28 T cell receptor beta chains were all obtained from the same sample, sequenced in a study of blood T cell repertoires in COVID-19. Measured with immunoSEQ multiplex PCR; TCRdb has only the in-frame clones, and not every one. Of about 210,000 clones in the sample, roughly 88% were seen once. Sequenced sample: peripheral blood. These receptors came from a man aged 18 to 30 with active or convalescent COVID-19.

In DNA, the CDR3 is TGCGCCAGCAGCTTGGGGTATAGTACTACCTACGAGCAGTACTTC. Residues: CASSLGYSTTYEQYF. The chain recombines TRBV5-1 with TRBJ2-7; D remains ambiguous. V dropped 0 bases and J dropped 2 bases, with 12 bases sitting between them. This CDR3 has 15 residues. Germline CDR1 SGHRS, CDR2 YFSETQ.

The chain couples TRBV5-4 to TRBJ1-2, with D maybe TRBD1 (5 bases). Germline V lookup: CDR1 SGHNT, CDR2 YYREEE (reference sequence). Trimming stripped 4 bases from V and 8 bases from J, with 21 bases between. The CDR3 is 15 residues long. CDR3: CASSPGGSPGRGYTF. CDR3 DNA sequence: TGTGCCAGCAGCCCGGGGGGAAGTCCGGGTCGAGGCTACACCTTC.

This clone was recorded only once. The V and J genes are TRBV15 and TRBJ2-6; tentative D call: TRBD1 (5 bases). V was clipped by 5 bases and J by 3 bases, with 20 bases between them. The CDR3 covers 18 residues. Germline V gene lookup returns CDR1 LNHNV and CDR2 YYDKDF (reference sequence). The CDR3 reads CATSSTSTGLHGANVLTF. In nucleotides, the CDR3 is TGTGCCACCAGCTCTACATCAACAGGTCTGCATGGGGCCAACGTCCTGACTTTC.

A single count supports this clone. The chain links TRBV18 to TRBJ2-1; TRBD2 matches at 9 bases. Germline-derived CDR1 and CDR2 are KGHSH and LQKENI. Trimming cost V 1 base and J 6 bases; bases outside gene matches: 4. The CDR3 extends over 15 amino acids. CDR3 protein: CASSPLREGANEQFF. The DNA of the CDR3 is TGTGCCAGCTCACCACTGCGGGAGGGTGCCAATGAGCAGTTCTTC.

CDR3 sequence: CASSLVVRNEQYF. The CDR3 DNA is TGTGCCAGCAGTTTAGTAGTTCGTAATGAGCAGTACTTC. J is TRBJ2-7 and V is TRBV12-3 or TRBV12-4; D gene unclear. The V and J ends lost 1 base and 7 bases respectively, with 11 bases between them. This CDR3 is 13 amino acids long.

This clone has just one count. The rearrangement links TRBV28 to TRBJ1-2; 7 positions agree with TRBD1. Germline V lookup: CDR1 MDHEN, CDR2 SYDVKM. The CDR3 consists of 19 residues. The V and J ends lost 8 bases and 0 bases, in that order; junction bases with no gene match: 21. The CDR3 DNA sequence: TGTGCCAGCCCGGGACAGCTAAAATTAAGGGTTAGTACTAACTATGGCTACACCTTC. Protein sequence: CASPGQLKLRVSTNYGYTF.

There are a few counts of this clone. This chain links TRBV4-2 with TRBJ1-2, with 9 bases aligning to TRBD1. The CDR3 has 17 residues. Unmatched junction bases numbered 9, after V lost 0 bases and J lost 4 bases. Germline V gene data show CDR1 as LGHNA and CDR2 as YNFKEQ. The CDR3 nucleotides are TGTGCCAGCAGCCAAGATAGAACCGGACAGGGGCCCTATGGCTACACCTTC. Amino acid sequence: CASSQDRTGQGPYGYTF.

V is TRBV30 and J is TRBJ2-7; D is possibly TRBD2 (6 bases). CDR3 length equals 13 residues. V lost 4 bases and J lost 3, with 13 bases in between. Germline assignment: CDR1 GTSNPN and CDR2 SVGIG (reference sequence). CDR3 region: CAWNYGSVYEQYF. The CDR3 DNA follows: TGTGCCTGGAACTACGGGAGTGTCTACGAGCAGTACTTC.

Only a few counts were recorded for this clone. The chain joins TRBV3-1 (or the pseudogene TRBV3-2) to TRBJ2-1; D not resolved. V lost 0 bases and J 6 bases, leaving 12 bases between the germline ends. The CDR3 sequence is 15 residues long. Germline lookup yields CDR1 LGHDT and CDR2 YNNKEL (reference sequence). CDR3 DNA: TGTGCCAGCAGCCAAGAAGGTGGGCCGGTCAATGAGCAGTTCTTC. It encodes CASSQEGGPVNEQFF.

In this sample, this clone turned up once. The V call is TRBV29-1, the J call TRBJ1-1; D possibly corresponds to TRBD1 (6 bases). The length of the CDR3 is 11 residues. Germline CDR1 is SQVTM and CDR2 is ANQGSEA. Trimming pared 4 bases from V and 5 bases from J, leaving 8 bases between. CDR3 amino acids: CSVGGGTEAFF. CDR3 nucleotide sequence: TGCAGCGTTGGAGGGGGAACTGAAGCTTTCTTT.

The gene calls are TRBV5-4 and TRBJ1-6; the match to TRBD1 covers 7 bases. V lost 0 bases to trimming and J lost 7 bases; unmatched junction nucleotides: 7. Looked up from germline, CDR1 is SGHNT and CDR2 is YYREEE (reference sequence). CDR3 length: 16 residues. Here the CDR3 reads CASSLAKGAKNSPLHF. In DNA, the CDR3 is TGTGCCAGCAGCTTGGCAAAGGGGGCGAAAAATTCACCCCTCCACTTT.

This chain links TRBV4-1 with TRBJ1-1; TRBD1 matches at 9 bases. V was clipped by 4 bases and J by 5 bases; unmatched bases: 5. Germline V gives CDR1 MGHRA, CDR2 YSYEKL. The CDR3 has 14 residues. The CDR3 sequence is CASSPPDRGTEAFF. CDR3 bases: TGCGCCAGCAGCCCCCCGGACAGGGGAACTGAAGCTTTCTTT.

The chain uses TRBV19 and TRBJ2-6; TRBD1 is a possible D gene (5 bases). This CDR3 comprises 17 residues. The V gene lost 3 bases and the J gene lost 0 bases, with 12 bases spanning the gap. Germline V gene lookup returns CDR1 LNHDA and CDR2 SQIVND (reference sequence). The CDR3 loop reads CASSINYQGSGANVLTF. In DNA form, the CDR3 reads TGTGCCAGTAGTATTAATTACCAGGGCTCTGGGGCCAACGTCCTGACTTTC.

J is TRBJ1-1 and V is TRBV10-3, with a possible D match to TRBD1 (6 bases). The V gene's germline CDR1 is ENHRY and CDR2 SYGVKD. The V gene lost 6 bases and the J gene lost 7 bases, with 15 bases spanning the gap. This CDR3 is 13 amino acids long. DNA of the CDR3: TGTGCCATCAGGACAGGTGAGGGATTTGAAGCTTTCTTT. Translated, it gives CAIRTGEGFEAFF.

V and J are TRBV3-1 (or the pseudogene TRBV3-2) and TRBJ2-1; 11 bases match TRBD2. Trimming removed 0 bases from V and 12 bases from J; junction bases left unmatched: 4. Germline-derived CDR1 and CDR2 are LGHDT and YNNKEL (reference sequence). The CDR3 totals 14 residues. The CDR3 DNA follows: TGTGCCAGCAGCCAAGACGTTAGCGGGAGGGGGCAGTTCTTC. Translated, it gives CASSQDVSGRGQFF.

This clone appeared once. This chain connects TRBV29-1 to TRBJ2-5; 15 positions match TRBD2. Unmatched junction bases numbered 11, after V lost 3 bases and J lost 9 bases. The CDR3 extends over 16 amino acids. Germline CDR1 reads SQVTM; CDR2 reads ANQGSEA. CDR3 residues: CSVEGLAGGPTPSQYF. The CDR3 DNA follows: TGCAGCGTTGAGGGACTAGCGGGAGGCCCGACCCCGTCCCAGTACTTC.

The J gene is TRBJ1-1, the V gene TRBV6-2 or TRBV6-3; D remains unclear. The CDR3 consists of 14 residues. Germline V gene lookup returns CDR1 MNHEY and CDR2 SVGEGT. Trimming took off 0 bases at V and 6 bases at J, with 11 bases between the two ends. The CDR3 is CASSYSTGWAEAFF. DNA of the CDR3: TGTGCCAGCAGTTACTCGACCGGGTGGGCTGAAGCTTTCTTT.

The chain recombines TRBV28 with TRBJ1-3; possibly TRBD1 for D (6 bases). Trimming removed 4 bases from V and 4 bases from J, with 17 bases in between. Germline CDR1 MDHEN, CDR2 SYDVKM. There are 16 residues in the CDR3. The CDR3 coding sequence is TGTGCCAGCAGTTCCCCAGGCGGGGGCTCAGGAAACACCATATATTTT. It encodes CASSSPGGGSGNTIYF. The full variable domain, in which reference TRBV28 and TRBJ1-3 provide the parts outside the CDR3, is DVKVTQSSRYLVKRTGEKVFLECVQDMDHENMFWYRQDPGLGLRLIYFSYDVKMKEKGDIPEGYSVSREKKERFSLILESASTNQTSMYLCASSSPGGGSGNTIYFGEGSWLTVV.

This clone appeared once. The same CDR3 can be traced to other DNA sequences in this sample. This rearrangement joins TRBV9 to TRBJ2-2; 9 bases are shared with TRBD2. V lost 3 bases and J lost 0; bases outside the gene matches: 3. The CDR3 contains 16 residues. Germline-derived CDR1 and CDR2 are SGDLS and YYNGEE. The CDR3 protein is CASSARLAANTGELFF. DNA for the CDR3: TGTGCCAGCAGCGCCCGACTAGCGGCGAACACCGGGGAGCTGTTTTTT. Complete variable domain (other parts from reference TRBV9 and TRBJ2-2): DSGVTQTPKHLITATGQRVTLRCSPRSGDLSVYWYQQSLDQGLQFLIQYYNGEERAKGNILERFSAQQFPDLHSELNLSSLELGDSALYFCASSARLAANTGELFFGEGSRLTVL.

V is TRBV30 and J is TRBJ1-2, with a weak D call TRBD1 (6 bases). Trimming pared 2 bases from V and 12 bases from J, leaving 19 bases between. The CDR3 runs to 13 residues. The germline CDR1 and CDR2 sequences are GTSNPN and SVGIG (reference sequence). In nucleotides, the CDR3 is TGTGCCTGGAGTCCCGGACAGTGGGTTAGTGACACCTTC. It codes for CAWSPGQWVSDTF.

The chain has TRBV6-1 and TRBJ2-7; a weak D match, TRBD2 (5 bases). Trimming stripped 0 bases from V and 6 bases from J, with 18 bases between. This CDR3 region has 16 residues. CDR1 is MNHNS, CDR2 SASEGT, per germline. This CDR3 reads CASSEALASSSGEQYF. The CDR3 DNA follows: TGTGCCAGCAGTGAAGCTTTAGCGTCGTCCTCTGGCGAGCAGTACTTC.

V gene TRBV18 combines with J gene TRBJ2-7, with D possibly matching TRBD2 (6 bases). Trimming stripped 5 bases from V and 0 bases from J, with 11 bases between. Germline V CDR1 and CDR2: KGHSH, LQKENI. The CDR3 has 14 amino acids. The CDR3 DNA is TGTGCCAGCTCAAGATGGGGGGACTCCTACGAGCAGTACTTC. Translated: CASSRWGDSYEQYF. Looking up the rest from reference TRBV18 and TRBJ2-7 gives the full variable domain: NAGVMQNPRHLVRRRGQEARLRCSPMKGHSHVYWYRQLPEEGLKFMVYLQKENIIDESGMPKERFSAEFPKEGPSILRIQQVVRGDSAAYFCASSRWGDSYEQYFGPGTRLTVT.

J is TRBJ2-1 and V is TRBV7-3; 7 bases align to TRBD2. CDR3 length: 17 residues. With 5 bases clipped from V and 4 bases from J, the junction kept 14 bases outside the gene matches. Germline CDR1 SGHTA, CDR2 FQGTGA. The CDR3, as DNA: TGTGCCAGCAGCCCTTCCTCCGGGCCCGGGGGGTACAATGAGCAGTTCTTC. It yields the protein CASSPSSGPGGYNEQFF.

V is TRBV7-9 and J is TRBJ2-1; TRBD2 is a possible D gene (7 bases). With 7 bases removed from V and 6 bases from J, the gap between germline ends came to 16 bases. The CDR3 is 14 amino acids. Germline assignment: CDR1 SEHNR and CDR2 FQNEAQ (reference sequence). The CDR3 sequence is CASTPWEGGNEQFF. CDR3 DNA: TGTGCCAGCACCCCATGGGAGGGGGGCAATGAGCAGTTCTTC.

This clone was picked up a small number of times. The V gene is TRBV19, the J gene TRBJ2-2; D might be TRBD2 (6 bases). Trimming stripped 7 bases from V and 6 bases from J, with 24 bases between. CDR1 and CDR2 from the germline V gene are LNHDA and SQIVND (reference sequence). This CDR3 region has 17 residues. CDR3 region: CASTPLISAGGPGELFF. CDR3 sequence (DNA): TGTGCCAGTACCCCATTAATATCAGCAGGAGGGCCCGGGGAGCTGTTTTTT.

The J gene is TRBJ2-5, the V gene TRBV5-1; 7 bases are a match to TRBD2. CDR3 length: 13 amino acids. Germline-derived CDR1 and CDR2 are SGHRS and YFSETQ. The V segment lost 4 bases and the J segment 5 bases; nucleotides outside the gene matches: 5. CDR3 residues: CASSREGRETQYF. CDR3 nucleotides: TGCGCCAGCAGCAGGGAGGGCCGTGAGACCCAGTACTTC.

The chain combines TRBV6-2 or TRBV6-3 with TRBJ1-2, with 7 bases aligning to TRBD1. There are 15 residues in the CDR3. From germline, CDR1 is MNHEY and CDR2 SVGEGT. V was clipped by 11 bases and J by 1 base; unmatched bases: 13. This chain's CDR3 is CAVSFPGGLNYGYTF. CDR3 DNA sequence: TGTGCCGTCAGTTTTCCAGGGGGACTTAACTATGGCTACACCTTC.

The chain employs TRBV4-3 and TRBJ1-1, with unresolved D. The V gene's germline CDR1 is LGHNA and CDR2 YSLEER. With 0 bases removed from V and 3 bases from J, the gap between germline ends came to 8 bases. CDR3 size: 14 residues. CDR3 in amino acids: CASSQEGSHTEAFF. The CDR3 coding sequence is TGCGCCAGCAGCCAAGAAGGGAGCCACACTGAAGCTTTCTTT.